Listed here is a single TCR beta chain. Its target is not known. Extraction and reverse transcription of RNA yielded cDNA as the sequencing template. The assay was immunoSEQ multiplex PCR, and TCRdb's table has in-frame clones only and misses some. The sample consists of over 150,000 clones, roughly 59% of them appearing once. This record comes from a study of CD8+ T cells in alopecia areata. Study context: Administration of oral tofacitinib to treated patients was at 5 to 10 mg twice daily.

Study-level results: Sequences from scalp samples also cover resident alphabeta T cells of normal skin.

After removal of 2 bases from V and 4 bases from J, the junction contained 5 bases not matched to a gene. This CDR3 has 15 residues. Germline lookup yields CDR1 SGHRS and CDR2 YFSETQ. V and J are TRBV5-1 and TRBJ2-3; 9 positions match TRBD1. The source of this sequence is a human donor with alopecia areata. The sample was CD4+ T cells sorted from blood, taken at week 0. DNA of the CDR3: TGCGCCAGCAGCTTCTCGGGGACAGGGTCAGATACGCAGTATTTT. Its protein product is CASSFSGTGSDTQYF.